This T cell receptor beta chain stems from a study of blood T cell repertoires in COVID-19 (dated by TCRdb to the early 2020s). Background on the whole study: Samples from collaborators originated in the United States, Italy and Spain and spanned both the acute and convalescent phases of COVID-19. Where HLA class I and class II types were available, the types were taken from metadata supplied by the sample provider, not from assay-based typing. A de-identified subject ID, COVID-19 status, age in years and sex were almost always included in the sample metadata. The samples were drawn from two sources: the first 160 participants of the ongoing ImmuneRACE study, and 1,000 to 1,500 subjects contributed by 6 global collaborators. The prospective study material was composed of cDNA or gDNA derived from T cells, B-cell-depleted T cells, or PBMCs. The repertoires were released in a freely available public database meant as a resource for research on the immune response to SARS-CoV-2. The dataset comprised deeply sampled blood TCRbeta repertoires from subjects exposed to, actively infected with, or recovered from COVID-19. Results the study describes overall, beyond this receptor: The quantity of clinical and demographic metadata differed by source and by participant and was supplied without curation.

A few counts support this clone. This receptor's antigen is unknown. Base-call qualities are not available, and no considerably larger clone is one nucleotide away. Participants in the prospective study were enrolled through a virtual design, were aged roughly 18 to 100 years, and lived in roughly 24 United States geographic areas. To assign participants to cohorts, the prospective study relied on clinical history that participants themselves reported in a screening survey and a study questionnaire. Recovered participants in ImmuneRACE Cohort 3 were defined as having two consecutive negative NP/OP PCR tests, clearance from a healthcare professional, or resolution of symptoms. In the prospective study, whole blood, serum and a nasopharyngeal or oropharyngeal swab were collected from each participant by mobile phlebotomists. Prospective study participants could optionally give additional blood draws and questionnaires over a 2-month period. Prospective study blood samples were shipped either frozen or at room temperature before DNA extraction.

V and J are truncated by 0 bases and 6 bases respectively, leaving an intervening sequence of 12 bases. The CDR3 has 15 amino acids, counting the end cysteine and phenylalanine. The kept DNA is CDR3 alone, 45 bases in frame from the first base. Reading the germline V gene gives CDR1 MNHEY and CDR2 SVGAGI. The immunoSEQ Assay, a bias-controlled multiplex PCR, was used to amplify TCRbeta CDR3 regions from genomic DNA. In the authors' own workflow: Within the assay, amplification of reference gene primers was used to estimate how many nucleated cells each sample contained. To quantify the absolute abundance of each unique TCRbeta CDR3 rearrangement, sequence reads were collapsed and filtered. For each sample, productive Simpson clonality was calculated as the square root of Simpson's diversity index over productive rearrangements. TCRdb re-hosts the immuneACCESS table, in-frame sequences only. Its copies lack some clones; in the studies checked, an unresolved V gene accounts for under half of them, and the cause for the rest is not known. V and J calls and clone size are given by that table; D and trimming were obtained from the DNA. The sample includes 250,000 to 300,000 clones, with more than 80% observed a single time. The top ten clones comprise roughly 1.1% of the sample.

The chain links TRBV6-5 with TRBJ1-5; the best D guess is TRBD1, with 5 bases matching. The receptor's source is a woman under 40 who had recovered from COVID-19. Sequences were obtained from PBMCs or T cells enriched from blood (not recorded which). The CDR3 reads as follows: CASSYSGGVGQPQHF. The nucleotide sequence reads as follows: TGTGCCAGCAGTTACTCGGGGGGGGTAGGTCAGCCCCAGCATTTT.